This note documents a single TCR beta chain sequence. This clonotype was counted at least ten times. No antigen is known for it. The record has no base qualities; no much larger clone is one base away. This entry belongs to a study of T cells in Graves' hyperthyroidism and ophthalmopathy (dated by TCRdb to about 2019). With regard to the full study: Peripheral blood samples were taken at initial diagnosis, before any treatment was given. Once sampling was done, hyperthyroidism patients were given methimazole at a starting dose of 30 mg daily, whereas ophthalmopathy patients were given high-dose intravenous methylprednisolone. An independent validation cohort of fewer than 20 hyperthyroidism patients and about 15 patients who later progressed to ophthalmopathy tested prospective prediction of ophthalmopathy. To identify TCR V-J signatures that set the groups apart, the researchers used a discovery cohort of approximately 98 patients, made up of approximately 43 with Graves' ophthalmopathy and 55 to 65 with stable Graves' hyperthyroidism. The paper reports TCR Vbeta CDR3 sequencing of some 140 peripheral blood samples: under 45 ophthalmopathy, about 75 hyperthyroidism and around 17 progressor patients. In more than five Graves' hyperthyroidism patients, the study also compared T-cell repertoires from thyroid tissue with T-cell repertoires from blood. The approximately 100 discovery patients were divided at random into training and test sets in a 7:3 ratio. Study-level results and caveats: Most expanded thyroid clonotypes (frequency above 0.001) were also detected in blood, suggesting blood repertoires may reflect thyroid immune responses. During validation, the model predicted progression to ophthalmopathy a median of about 6.5 months ahead of onset, with 60% to 71% sensitivity and about 72% specificity. A model built on a 13 V-J signature distinguished ophthalmopathy from stable hyperthyroidism, reaching roughly 88% sensitivity and about 81% specificity in cross-validation and 80%/75% in testing. No statistical method was used to set the sample size in advance, and investigators knew the group allocation.

The CDR3 numbers 12 residues from cysteine through phenylalanine. CDR3 DNA only is kept here, 36 bases in frame from base 1. Trimming at the junction amounts to 3 bases on V and 2 bases on J, and the germline ends lie 5 bases apart. The germline V gene (reference sequence) specifies DFQATT as CDR1 and SNEGSKA as CDR2. The TCR beta CDR3 regions were amplified from RNA transcripts. For the first round of RT-PCR on the TCR CDR3, the HTBI primer set was used together with the Qiagen OneStep RT-PCR kit. Libraries were constructed in a second round of multiplex PCR, after which size selection and purification were performed. The libraries were sequenced on an Illumina HiSeq2000 using paired-end 100 bp reads. The authors processed their data as follows. SOAPnuke was used to process the raw data, throwing out any read that contained adapters or uncalled bases, had a mean Phred below 15, or lacked an exact constant-primer or identifier match. COPE v1.2.5 was used to merge high-quality paired reads, and clonotypes were defined as unique nucleotide sequences. MiTCR v1.1 was used to align clonotypes to the IMGT TRBV, TRBD and TRBJ reference segments. Only V-J combinations with frequency above 0.0001, covering about 99% of repertoires, were analysed. A TCS score was defined as the ratio of F50 (clonal expansion) to E x V (chaos), with BLOSUM62-based TCRdist applied between CDR3 peptides within each V-J. Welch's t-statistics and random forest reduced roughly 500 V-J features to 13, which were used in a naive Bayes classifier (R e1071). TCRdb reanalyzed the raw reads on its own, using fastp at Q25 for trimming and MiXCR for clone calling, and kept in-frame beta chains. Each entry is one CDR3 protein sequence, shown with its most common DNA and genes. TCRdb assigned the V and J calls; the authors' analysis was not used. This sample comprises 250,000 to 300,000 distinct CDR3 sequences, roughly 15% of them detected only once. 7% to 9.5% of the sample lies in the top ten.

Graves' hyperthyroidism was defined as stable when no progression to ophthalmopathy occurred over 18 months of follow-up. Hyperthyroidism patients were newly diagnosed, had a disease duration of under 2 months, and were aged 18 to 65 years. Exclusion was applied to patients with uncontrolled infections, other autoimmune diseases, pregnancy or lactation. Diagnoses were established on the basis of clinical symptoms, serum thyroxine and TRAb, thyroid ultrasound, and orbital computed tomography. PBMCs were isolated from roughly 10 ml of fresh peripheral blood by Ficoll-Paque density gradient centrifugation. Trizol reagent was used to extract total RNA, and RNA quality was then checked on an Agilent 2100 Bioanalyzer.

Specimen: blood. This sequence uses TRBV20-1 and TRBJ2-4, with the D segment identity uncertain. This TCR came from a woman aged 35 to 49 with Graves' hyperthyroidism. The DNA is as follows: TGCAGTGCTAGTCCGCCCAAAAACATTCAGTACTTC. The resulting protein is CSASPPKNIQYF.